These 10 T cell receptor beta chains originate from one sample sequenced in a study of blood T cell repertoires in COVID-19. Sequencing used immunoSEQ multiplex PCR; TCRdb keeps in-frame clones, though not all of them. Here the sample spans just over 300,000 clones, over 75% being singletons. The specimen sequenced was PBMCs or T cells enriched from blood (not recorded which). The receptors here all came from a man aged 25 to 45 who had recovered from COVID-19.

The chain uses TRBV4-1 and TRBJ1-1; 9 bases match TRBD1. Looked up from germline, CDR1 is MGHRA and CDR2 is YSYEKL. The CDR3 has 17 residues. With V trimmed by 1 base and J by 4 bases, 10 bases remained unmatched. The CDR3: CASSQVFGQGSGTEAFF. The CDR3 nucleotides are TGCGCCAGCAGCCAAGTTTTTGGACAGGGGAGCGGCACTGAAGCTTTCTTT.

The chain recombines TRBV9 with TRBJ2-1; 10 bases fit TRBD2. V shed 4 bases and J 7 bases; nucleotides not matched to a gene: 8. The germline CDR1 and CDR2 sequences are SGDLS and YYNGEE. This CDR3 has 15 amino acids. Here the CDR3 DNA reads TGTGCCAGCAGCACCAGCGGGGGGGCTATGAATGAGCAGTTCTTC. Protein product: CASSTSGGAMNEQFF.

The count of this clone is one. The V and J genes are TRBV6-1 and TRBJ2-7; 7 nucleotides line up with TRBD1. Germline CDR1 MNHNS, CDR2 SASEGT. Germline trimming cut 6 bases from V and 3 bases from J; bases unmatched to any gene: 5. CDR3 size: 13 residues. The CDR3 is CASRGQPLYEQYF. Here the CDR3 DNA reads TGTGCCAGCAGGGGACAGCCACTCTACGAGCAGTACTTC.

The chain links TRBV5-4 to TRBJ2-7, with D perhaps TRBD1 (7 bases). V gave up 2 bases and J gave up 1 base, with 16 bases separating them. This CDR3 has 16 residues. The germline V gene has CDR1 SGHNT and CDR2 YYREEE (reference sequence). CDR3 region: CASSFSMAGGSYEQYF. As DNA, the CDR3 is TGTGCCAGCAGCTTTTCTATGGCAGGGGGGTCCTACGAGCAGTACTTC.

The V gene is TRBV19, the J gene TRBJ2-7; 7 nucleotides line up with TRBD1. Looked up from germline, CDR1 is LNHDA and CDR2 is SQIVND (reference sequence). The CDR3 is 14 residues long. J was trimmed by 2 bases and V by 2 bases; bases with no gene match: 3. The CDR3 spells CASSIRQGAYEQYF. The CDR3 DNA is TGTGCCAGTAGTATAAGGCAGGGGGCCTACGAGCAGTACTTC.

The V gene is TRBV5-1, the J gene TRBJ1-2; D is unclear. The CDR3 runs to 17 residues. CDR1 and CDR2 from the germline V gene are SGHRS and YFSETQ. Trimming removed 3 bases from V and 3 bases from J, with 21 bases in between. The CDR3 sequence: CASSSTRGRVLDYGYTF. The CDR3 coding sequence is TGCGCCAGCAGCTCCACCCGGGGAAGGGTCTTGGACTATGGCTACACCTTC.

This chain links TRBV4-1 with TRBJ1-4; D gene unclear. The CDR3 length is 17 residues. V lost 6 bases and J lost 3, with 20 bases in between. Germline lookup yields CDR1 MGHRA and CDR2 YSYEKL. As DNA, the CDR3 is TGCGCCAGCAGGCGGGTCTCAATCCCGGGTGCTAATGAAAAACTGTTTTTT. Translating gives CASRRVSIPGANEKLFF.

J is TRBJ1-2 and V is TRBV19; tentatively, D is TRBD1 (5 bases). CDR1 is LNHDA and CDR2 is SQIVND in the germline V gene (reference sequence). V was shortened by 7 bases and J by 3 bases, with 9 bases between the two germline ends. This CDR3 is built from 12 residues. Here the CDR3 DNA reads TGTGCCAGTAATCGGGGGGACTATGGCTACACCTTC. This codes for CASNRGDYGYTF.

The chain has TRBV6-5 and TRBJ1-2; D is ambiguous. The CDR3 sequence is 11 residues long. Germline assignment: CDR1 MNHEY and CDR2 SVGAGI. CDR3: CGYRQNYGYTF. In DNA form, the CDR3 reads TGTGGGTATAGACAAAACTATGGCTACACCTTC.

In this sample, this clone turned up a few times. The rearrangement uses TRBV5-1 and TRBJ1-2; 7 positions match TRBD1. Germline lookup yields CDR1 SGHRS and CDR2 YFSETQ. The CDR3 consists of 13 residues. Trimming removed 0 bases from V and 7 bases from J; junction bases left unmatched: 3. This CDR3 reads CASSLDRGSGYTF. The CDR3 DNA is TGCGCCAGCAGCTTGGACAGGGGTAGTGGCTACACCTTC.